The source of this TCR beta chain is a study of CD8 T cells in Susac syndrome. Study observations and caveats: The study admitted that it had a relatively small number of individuals in its TCR sequencing and HLA analysis.

The RNA, roughly 0.5 to 1 ug, was put through reverse transcription using random hexamers. TCRdb re-called the immunoSEQ multiplex PCR reads with MiXCR, one entry per CDR3 protein. The sample has approximately 200,000 distinct CDR3 sequences, about 90% seen once. The authors carried out high-throughput sequencing of TCR beta. They applied it to CD8+ and CD4+ T cells obtained from blood. The multiple sclerosis controls, all treatment-naive patients, had relapsing-remitting disease that was stable or active. The germline V gene encodes CDR1 SGHRS and CDR2 YFSETQ. This CDR3 is built from 13 residues. The V and J ends lost 4 bases and 7 bases, in that order; junction bases with no gene match: 4. As for this clonotype: Its target is unknown.

The gene calls are TRBV5-1 and TRBJ1-2; TRBD1 aligns across 10 bases. The material sequenced was CD8+ T cells from PBMCs. This sequence was found in a human donor with multiple sclerosis. The CDR3 DNA sequence: TGCGCCAGCAGCCCGGGACAGGGGTTTGGCTACACCTTC. Amino acids: CASSPGQGFGYTF. Full variable domain (remainder filled in from reference TRBV5-1 and TRBJ1-2): KAGVTQTPRYLIKTRGQQVTLSCSPISGHRSVSWYQQTPGQGLQFLFEYFSETQRNKGNFPGRFSGRQFSNSRSEMNVSTLELGDSALYLCASSPGQGFGYTFGSGTRLTVV.